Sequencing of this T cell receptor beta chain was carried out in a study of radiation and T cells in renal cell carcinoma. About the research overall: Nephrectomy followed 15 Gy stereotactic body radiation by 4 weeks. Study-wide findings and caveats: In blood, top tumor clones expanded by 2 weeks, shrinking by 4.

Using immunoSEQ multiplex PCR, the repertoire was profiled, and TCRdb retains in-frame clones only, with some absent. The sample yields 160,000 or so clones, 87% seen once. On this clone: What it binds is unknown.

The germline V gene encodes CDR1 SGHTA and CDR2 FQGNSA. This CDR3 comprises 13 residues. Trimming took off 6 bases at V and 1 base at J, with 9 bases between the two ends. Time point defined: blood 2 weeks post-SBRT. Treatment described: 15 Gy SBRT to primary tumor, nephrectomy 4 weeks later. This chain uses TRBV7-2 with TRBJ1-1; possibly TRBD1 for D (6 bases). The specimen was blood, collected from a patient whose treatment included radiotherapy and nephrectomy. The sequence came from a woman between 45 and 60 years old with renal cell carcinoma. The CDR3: CASSKTGNTEAFF. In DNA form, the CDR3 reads TGTGCCAGCAGTAAGACAGGGAACACTGAAGCTTTCTTT.